This TCR beta chain appears in the sequencing data of a study of regulatory T cells in long-lasting Graves disease. Germline loops: CDR1 KGHDR, CDR2 SFDVKD. The V and J ends lost 2 bases and 6 bases, in that order; junction bases with no gene match: 4. The CDR3 spans 16 residues. Time point described: newly diagnosed GD, antithyroid drugs for less than 3 months. Researchers made the TCR library from RNA that was extracted from PBMCs. According to the study, TCR beta libraries were built with iRepertoire HTBI primers and CDR3-region Arm-PCR. TCRdb ran MiXCR on the multiplex PCR reads and lists one entry per CDR3 protein. The sample shows under 700,000 distinct CDR3 sequences, 15% to 20% of them seen only once. This sample also belongs to another study, concerning T cells in Graves' hyperthyroidism and ophthalmopathy. As that study records: The HTBI primer set served for first-round RT-PCR of the TCR CDR3. Ophthalmopathy prediction by the model preceded onset by a median roughly 6 months.

The V gene is TRBV24-1, the J gene TRBJ2-2; 11 nucleotides match TRBD1. The sequenced sample was peripheral blood mononuclear cells (PBMCs), obtained at new diagnosis, from a patient treated with antithyroid drugs. This TCR was recovered from a woman aged 35-60 years with Graves disease. Here the CDR3 reads CATSDSGTGGPGELFF. CDR3 nucleotide sequence: TGTGCCACCAGTGATTCCGGGACAGGGGGGCCCGGGGAGCTGTTTTTT.